The 4 T cell receptor beta chains below were found in one sample sequenced in a study of control samples from healthy donors and cancer patients. Data came from immunoSEQ multiplex PCR; TCRdb stores just in-frame clones and leaves some out. This sample has 100,000 to 150,000 clones, with roughly 89% found just once. Sequencing used PBMCs. The receptors shown here come from a man aged 50 to 59 with head and neck cancer.

The CDR3 region is CASSLAGWSNQPQHF. CDR3 nucleotides: TGTGCCAGCAGCTTAGCTGGATGGAGCAATCAGCCCCAGCATTTT. The chain carries TRBV7-2 and TRBJ1-5; no firm D call. Trimming took 0 bases from V and 1 from J, leaving 7 bases between them. CDR1 and CDR2 (germline): SGHTA, FQGNSA. The length of the CDR3 is 15 residues.

The rearrangement links TRBV5-6 to TRBJ1-2; D is perhaps TRBD1 (6 bases). CDR1 is SGHDT and CDR2 is YYEEEE in the germline V gene. V was cut by 4 bases and J by 4 bases, with 26 bases left in between. The CDR3 runs 18 residues. The CDR3: CASSHGPLRRTETYGYTF. CDR3 DNA: TGTGCCAGCAGCCATGGACCCCTTAGACGGACAGAAACCTATGGCTACACCTTC.

This rearrangement joins TRBV2 to TRBJ1-5, with D perhaps matching TRBD1 (5 bases). This CDR3 contains 15 residues. V was cut by 3 bases and J by 3 bases, with 12 bases left in between. CDR1 is SNHLY and CDR2 is FYNNEI in the germline V gene. The CDR3: CASSDWGEYNQPQHF. Written as DNA, the CDR3 is TGTGCCAGCAGTGATTGGGGGGAATACAATCAGCCCCAGCATTTT. The full variable domain, rest sourced from reference TRBV2 and TRBJ1-5, is EPEVTQTPSHQVTQMGQEVILRCVPISNHLYFYWYRQILGQKVEFLVSFYNNEISEKSEIFDDQFSVERPDGSNFTLKIRSTKLEDSAMYFCASSDWGEYNQPQHFGDGTRLSIL.

The chain combines TRBV27 with TRBJ1-6; D may be TRBD1 (6 bases). V was cut by 8 bases and J by 6 bases, with 11 bases left in between. Germline V gene data show CDR1 as MNHEY and CDR2 as SMNVEV (reference sequence). The CDR3 has 13 residues. CDR3 nucleotides: TGTGCCAGCCGGGGGGCTTTTAATTCACCCCTCCACTTT. Translating gives CASRGAFNSPLHF.